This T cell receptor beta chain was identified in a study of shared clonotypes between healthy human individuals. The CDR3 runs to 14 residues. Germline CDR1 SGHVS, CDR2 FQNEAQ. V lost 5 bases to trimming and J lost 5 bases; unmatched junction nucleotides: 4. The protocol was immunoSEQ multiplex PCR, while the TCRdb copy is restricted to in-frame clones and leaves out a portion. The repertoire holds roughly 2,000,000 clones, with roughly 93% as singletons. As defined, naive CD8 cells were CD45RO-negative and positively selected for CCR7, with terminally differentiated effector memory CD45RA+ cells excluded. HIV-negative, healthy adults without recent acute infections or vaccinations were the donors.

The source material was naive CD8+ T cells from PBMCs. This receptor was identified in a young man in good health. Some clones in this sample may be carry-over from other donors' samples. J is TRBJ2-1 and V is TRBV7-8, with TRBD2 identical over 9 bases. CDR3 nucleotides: TGTGCCAGCAGCCGTAGCGGGAGTAACAATGAGCAGTTCTTC. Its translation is CASSRSGSNNEQFF.